This T cell receptor beta chain comes out of a study of blood T cell repertoires in COVID-19. Study in general: Both acute and convalescent COVID-19 samples were obtained from the United States, Italy and Spain. From T cells, B-cell-depleted T cells, or PBMCs came the material, which was cDNA or gDNA.

The germline V gene has CDR1 SQVTM and CDR2 ANQGSEA. Trimming took 4 bases from V and 3 from J, leaving 9 bases between them. This CDR3 has 13 residues. Produced via immunoSEQ multiplex PCR; TCRdb's table is partial and in-frame only. The sample includes about 340,000 clones, around four fifths of them seen just once. This TCR was recovered from a man younger than 45 with active or convalescent COVID-19. This rearrangement joins TRBV29-1 to TRBJ1-4; perhaps TRBD1 as D (5 bases). Sequencing used peripheral blood. The chain's CDR3 is CSVAKTANEKLFF. DNA for the CDR3: TGCAGCGTTGCTAAGACAGCTAATGAAAAACTGTTTTTT.